This T cell receptor beta chain was sequenced in a study of control samples from healthy donors and cancer patients. Germline CDR1 reads MGHDK; CDR2 reads SYGVNS. Trimming at V came to 5 bases and at J to 5 bases, leaving 12 bases not matched to a gene. The CDR3 has 16 residues. Data came from immunoSEQ multiplex PCR; TCRdb stores just in-frame clones and leaves some out. The table includes some 210,000 clones, around 93% detected once. The rearrangement uses TRBV25-1 and TRBJ1-1, with 9 bases that match TRBD1. The receptor was derived from a man younger than 40 in good health. Sequencing used blood. CDR3 nucleotides: TGTGCCAGCAGTACCCACGGGACAGGGTTGTTTACTGAAGCTTTCTTT. This gives the protein CASSTHGTGLFTEAFF. Using reference TRBV25-1 and TRBJ1-1 for the parts outside the CDR3, the full variable domain is EADIYQTPRYLVIGTGKKITLECSQTMGHDKMYWYQQDPGMELHLIHYSYGVNSTEKGDLSSESTVSRIRTEHFPLTLESARPSHTSQYLCASSTHGTGLFTEAFFGQGTRLTVV.